The 15 T cell receptor beta chains below all came from one sample that was sequenced in a study of blood T cell repertoires in COVID-19. Sequencing was performed with immunoSEQ multiplex PCR; in TCRdb, only in-frame clones are kept and a portion is missing. The sample holds approximately 190,000 clones, 87% seen once. Sequencing input: peripheral blood. These receptors came from a man aged 60 to 69 with active or convalescent COVID-19.

V gene TRBV7-2 combines with J gene TRBJ2-2; 8 bases agree with TRBD2. Germline CDR1 reads SGHTA; CDR2 reads FQGNSA. Trimming removed 0 bases from V and 7 bases from J; junction bases left unmatched: 10. The CDR3 is 17 residues long. CDR3 DNA: TGTGCCAGCAGCTTAGCGTGGGGGACTAGTCGCGTCGGGGAGCTGTTTTTT. It encodes CASSLAWGTSRVGELFF. The full variable domain, completed using reference TRBV7-2 and TRBJ2-2, is GAGVSQSPSNKVTEKGKDVELRCDPISGHTALYWYRQSLGQGLEFLIYFQGNSAPDKSGLPSDRFSAERTGGSVSTLTIQRTQQEDSAVYLCASSLAWGTSRVGELFFGEGSRLTVL.

The V call is TRBV6-1, the J call TRBJ1-2; TRBD1 is a possible D gene (6 bases). V lost 2 bases and J lost 4, with 14 bases in between. This CDR3 comprises 15 residues. Germline CDR1 and CDR2: MNHNS and SASEGT. DNA for the CDR3: TGTGCCAGCAGTGAATACCTACAGGGATCCTATGGCTACACCTTC. Residues: CASSEYLQGSYGYTF.

V usage is TRBV5-1 and J usage is TRBJ1-3; possibly TRBD1 for D (5 bases). V was trimmed by 4 bases and J by 4 bases, leaving 15 bases between them. CDR3 length equals 15 residues. Germline V gives CDR1 SGHRS, CDR2 YFSETQ. The CDR3 DNA reads TGCGCCAGCAGCCTCGTGGAGGGACCGGGAAACACCATATATTTT. This gives the protein CASSLVEGPGNTIYF.

The chain employs TRBV5-1 and TRBJ2-7; 9 bases are a match to TRBD2. This CDR3 contains 16 residues. CDR1 and CDR2 from the germline V gene are SGHRS and YFSETQ. J gave up 4 bases and V 0 bases, and 8 bases lay outside the gene matches. CDR3 sequence reads: CASSLVYRAGGYEQYF. CDR3 coding DNA: TGCGCCAGCAGCTTGGTCTATCGAGCGGGGGGATACGAGCAGTACTTC.

The V and J genes are TRBV5-1 and TRBJ2-5, with D tentatively TRBD2 (5 bases). Germline CDR1 reads SGHRS; CDR2 reads YFSETQ. V was pared by 2 bases and J by 4 bases, with 12 bases between. The CDR3 contains 14 residues. The DNA for the CDR3 is TGCGCCAGCAGCTTATCCGGGATTGTAGAGACCCAGTACTTC. Encoded protein: CASSLSGIVETQYF.

This chain joins TRBV5-1 and TRBJ1-1; D unclear. V shed 0 bases and J shed 3 bases, with 12 bases lying between them. The length of the CDR3 is 15 residues. Germline lookup yields CDR1 SGHRS and CDR2 YFSETQ. DNA of the CDR3: TGCGCCAGCAGCTTGGGTTTGAGGGAGGACACTGAAGCTTTCTTT. Translation: CASSLGLREDTEAFF.

The CDR3 loop reads CASRPTGNGNTIYF. The CDR3 DNA is TGTGCCAGCAGACCGACAGGGAACGGAAACACCATATATTTT. This chain uses TRBV6-6 with TRBJ1-3; TRBD1 matches at 7 bases. Germline loops: CDR1 MNHNY, CDR2 SVGAGI (reference sequence). There are 14 residues in the CDR3. V shed 6 bases and J 4 bases; nucleotides not matched to a gene: 6.

The V and J genes are TRBV6-5 and TRBJ2-3, with 8 bases aligning to TRBD2. V lost 7 bases to trimming and J lost 4 bases; unmatched junction nucleotides: 7. Germline CDR1 and CDR2: MNHEY and SVGAGI. The CDR3 is 14 residues long. The CDR3 is CASIRGGGSDTQYF. CDR3 nucleotide sequence: TGTGCCAGCATCCGGGGGGGTGGATCAGATACGCAGTATTTT.

The chain uses TRBV4-2 and TRBJ2-1; 10 nucleotides line up with TRBD2. Looked up from germline, CDR1 is LGHNA and CDR2 is YNFKEQ. This CDR3 spans 15 amino acids. V gave up 6 bases and J gave up 5 bases; unmatched junction bases: 7. The CDR3 sequence: CASSSGGSNHNEQFF. The CDR3 nucleotides read TGTGCCAGCAGTAGCGGGGGGTCCAACCACAATGAGCAGTTCTTC.

CDR3 in DNA: TGTGCCTGGAGTGTAACATTAGCCGGCGAGACCCAGTACTTC. Translated: CAWSVTLAGETQYF. V gene TRBV30 combines with J gene TRBJ2-5; D not resolved. With 0 bases removed from V and 5 bases from J, the gap between germline ends came to 13 bases. Germline lookup yields CDR1 GTSNPN and CDR2 SVGIG (reference sequence). This CDR3 comprises 14 residues. The full variable domain, completed using reference TRBV30 and TRBJ2-5, is SQTIHQWPATLVQPVGSPLSLECTVEGTSNPNLYWYRQAAGRGLQLLFYSVGIGQISSEVPQNLSASRPQDRQFILSSKKLLLSDSGFYLCAWSVTLAGETQYFGPGTRLLVL.

This chain uses TRBV19 with TRBJ1-1, with 7 bases matching TRBD1. Germline CDR1 is LNHDA and CDR2 is SQIVND (reference sequence). V was pared by 6 bases and J by 6 bases, with 10 bases of the junction left unmatched. This CDR3 contains 14 residues. The CDR3 DNA follows: TGTGCCAGTAGAAGATTAGACAGGGCCCCTGAAGCTTTCTTT. This codes for CASRRLDRAPEAFF.

This clone was seen just once. J is TRBJ1-1 and V is TRBV7-2; a weak D match, TRBD1 (5 bases). The CDR3 runs to 14 residues. V dropped 2 bases and J dropped 1 base, with 8 bases sitting between them. CDR1 and CDR2 (germline): SGHTA, FQGNSA. CDR3 loop: CASSLRGRNTEAFF. CDR3 coding DNA: TGTGCCAGCAGCTTAAGGGGCAGGAACACTGAAGCTTTCTTT.

This clone was seen only once. The rearrangement joins TRBV5-1 to TRBJ2-1, with 9 bases lining up with TRBD1. The CDR3 is 15 amino acids. V was clipped by 3 bases and J by 5 bases; unmatched bases: 6. Germline CDR1 SGHRS, CDR2 YFSETQ. CDR3 in DNA: TGCGCCAGCAGCTCCGGGACAGGGTGGAACAATGAGCAGTTCTTC. This encodes CASSSGTGWNNEQFF.

This clone turned up a few times. The CDR3 sequence is CASSDRGNQPQHF. The DNA of the CDR3 is TGTGCCAGCAGTGACAGGGGGAATCAGCCCCAGCATTTT. This chain uses TRBV6-1 with TRBJ1-5; 7 bases are a match to TRBD1. The V gene end was trimmed by 3 bases and the J gene end by 4 bases; junction bases not matched to a gene: 0. CDR3 length: 13 amino acids. Germline V gene lookup returns CDR1 MNHNS and CDR2 SASEGT.

The V and J genes are TRBV5-4 and TRBJ2-5; 12 nucleotides agree with TRBD2. V lost 0 bases and J lost 3; bases outside the gene matches: 3. CDR3 size: 16 residues. Germline assignment: CDR1 SGHNT and CDR2 YYREEE (reference sequence). The DNA for the CDR3 is TGTGCCAGCAGCTTGGGGACTAGCGGGGAGGAAGAGACCCAGTACTTC. This codes for CASSLGTSGEEETQYF.